At least ten counts were recorded for the clone carrying this TCR beta chain. Its antigen remains unidentified. Germline V gene sequence: CDR1 SGHVS, CDR2 FQNEAQ. With 0 bases removed from V and 5 bases from J, the gap between germline ends came to 11 bases. The CDR3 is made up of 14 amino acids. Separate cDNA molecules each had unique molecular identifiers attached to them. From the 5' RACE reads, TCRdb called clonotypes with MiXCR, one entry per CDR3 protein. The sample records tens of thousands of distinct CDR3 sequences, under 8% being singletons. This sample was included in a study of early T cells in non-severe SARS-CoV-2 infection. Whole-study context: The study sequenced bulk RNA from unsorted whole blood, with chains unpaired.

Overall study results and limits: Anti-spike CD8 responses were favored in VDJdb matching, and private and CD4 specificities were missed.

This TCR was recovered from an adult who was a healthcare worker with PCR-confirmed SARS-CoV-2 infection or an uninfected control (not recorded which). V is TRBV7-8 and J is TRBJ2-7; no clear D. The sequenced material came from whole blood. CDR3 DNA sequence: TGTGCCAGCAGCTTAGCAGGGAATATCGACGAGCAGTACTTC. This encodes CASSLAGNIDEQYF.